The next 26 T cell receptor beta chains were all read from a single sample in a study of cytomegalovirus exposure and HLA in healthy donors. Here immunoSEQ multiplex PCR was the method, and the copy in TCRdb shows in-frame clones only, minus some. The sample has some 110,000 clones, approximately 88% seen once. The sequenced material came from PBMCs. The source of these receptors is a man aged 18 to 29 in good health and CMV-seronegative.

The rearrangement links TRBV7-9 to TRBJ1-2, with D tentatively TRBD1 (6 bases). In germline, CDR1 is SEHNR, CDR2 FQNEAQ (reference sequence). Trimming stripped 5 bases from V and 8 bases from J, with 21 bases between. This CDR3 is built from 15 residues. In nucleotides, the CDR3 is TGTGCCAGCAGCCCGGTGGGGGCCCGATTATCCGGCTACACCTTC. Translation: CASSPVGARLSGYTF.

The chain couples TRBV5-1 to TRBJ1-4; TRBD1 agrees at 8 bases. CDR3 size: 14 residues. Trimming at V came to 4 bases and at J to 7 bases, leaving 6 bases not matched to a gene. Per the germline V gene, CDR1 is SGHRS and CDR2 is YFSETQ. The CDR3: CASSPTGVSEKLFF. The CDR3 DNA is TGCGCCAGCAGCCCGACAGGGGTTTCTGAAAAACTGTTTTTT.

The chain links TRBV27 to TRBJ2-1; 9 bases are a match to TRBD2. Per the germline V gene, CDR1 is MNHEY and CDR2 is SMNVEV (reference sequence). The V and J ends lost 2 bases and 7 bases, in that order; junction bases with no gene match: 9. The CDR3 contains 16 residues. The CDR3 coding sequence is TGTGCCAGCAGTTTACTAGCGGGGCTCCTCTGGAATGAGCAGTTCTTC. Residues: CASSLLAGLLWNEQFF.

The gene calls are TRBV5-1 and TRBJ2-6; D is perhaps TRBD2 (5 bases). This CDR3 has 19 amino acids. Looked up from germline, CDR1 is SGHRS and CDR2 is YFSETQ. With 1 base removed from V and 1 base from J, the gap between germline ends came to 18 bases. The CDR3 is CASSLTGENMISGANVLTF. CDR3 coding DNA: TGCGCCAGCAGCTTGACCGGGGAAAACATGATTTCTGGGGCCAACGTCCTGACTTTC. The full variable domain, in which reference TRBV5-1 and TRBJ2-6 provide the parts outside the CDR3, is KAGVTQTPRYLIKTRGQQVTLSCSPISGHRSVSWYQQTPGQGLQFLFEYFSETQRNKGNFPGRFSGRQFSNSRSEMNVSTLELGDSALYLCASSLTGENMISGANVLTFGAGSRLTVL.

In nucleotides, the CDR3 is TGTGCCAGCTCACCACTAAATGGGGGGGCCGGCACAGATACGCAGTATTTT. Amino acids: CASSPLNGGAGTDTQYF. This chain uses TRBV18 with TRBJ2-3; weak D call: TRBD2 (7 bases). V was clipped by 1 base and J by 1 base, with 15 bases between them. Looked up from germline, CDR1 is KGHSH and CDR2 is LQKENI. CDR3 length equals 17 residues.

The V and J genes are TRBV9 and TRBJ2-5, with 13 bases matching TRBD2. Germline V gene sequence: CDR1 SGDLS, CDR2 YYNGEE. This CDR3 comprises 15 residues. V lost 7 bases, J lost 4 bases, and 7 bases stayed unmatched. CDR3 residues: CASALAGGPGETQYF. The DNA of the CDR3 is TGTGCCAGCGCACTAGCGGGGGGGCCCGGAGAGACCCAGTACTTC.

The chain is built from TRBV10-1 and TRBJ2-7, with a tentative D call TRBD2 (6 bases). Germline lookup yields CDR1 WNHNN and CDR2 SYGVQD (reference sequence). Trimming cost V 8 bases and J 1 base, with 21 bases left between them. There are 16 residues in the CDR3. In DNA form, the CDR3 reads TGCGCCAGCCCGGCCCGAGGACTACCTATTTCCTACGAGCAGTACTTC. Its protein product is CASPARGLPISYEQYF.

The sample holds a few counts of this clone. This chain uses TRBV28 with TRBJ1-5, with 8 bases identical to TRBD1. V lost 2 bases, J lost 4 bases, and 4 bases stayed unmatched. CDR3 size: 15 residues. Germline CDR1 and CDR2: MDHEN and SYDVKM. CDR3 residues: CASSLDRGGNQPQHF. Written as DNA, the CDR3 is TGTGCCAGCAGTTTAGACAGGGGTGGAAATCAGCCCCAGCATTTT.

The chain combines TRBV15 with TRBJ1-1; TRBD1 might be the D (6 bases). Germline V gene lookup returns CDR1 LNHNV and CDR2 YYDKDF (reference sequence). There are 15 residues in the CDR3. V was trimmed by 5 bases and J by 6 bases, leaving 19 bases between them. CDR3: CATSQRDKLTPEAFF. CDR3 nucleotide sequence: TGTGCCACCAGCCAAAGGGACAAGCTCACCCCTGAAGCTTTCTTT.

V gene TRBV11-2 combines with J gene TRBJ2-7; D not resolved. Trimming pared 4 bases from V and 6 bases from J, leaving 10 bases between. The CDR3 consists of 12 residues. Germline assignment: CDR1 SGHAT and CDR2 FQNNGV. In nucleotides, the CDR3 is TGTGCCAGCAGCTCAGAGGTAGCCGAGCAGTACTTC. This gives the protein CASSSEVAEQYF.

The chain combines TRBV5-6 with TRBJ2-5; TRBD1 matches at 7 bases. Germline V gene lookup returns CDR1 SGHDT and CDR2 YYEEEE. V gave up 2 bases and J gave up 5 bases; unmatched junction bases: 3. The CDR3 consists of 13 residues. This chain's CDR3 is CASSLDRAETQYF. CDR3 sequence (DNA): TGTGCCAGCAGCTTAGACAGGGCTGAGACCCAGTACTTC.

The rearrangement uses TRBV27 and TRBJ2-1; 7 nucleotides line up with TRBD2. Germline values: CDR1 MNHEY, CDR2 SMNVEV (reference sequence). Losses at the gene ends were 6 bases for V and 0 bases for J; bases not matched to a gene: 5. This CDR3 spans 15 amino acids. The CDR3 DNA sequence: TGTGCCAGCAGGAAGGCGGGAGTCTCCTACAATGAGCAGTTCTTC. Encoded protein: CASRKAGVSYNEQFF.

J is TRBJ2-1 and V is TRBV7-9; D possibly corresponds to TRBD2 (6 bases). Deletions cut 6 bases from V and 3 bases from J, with 15 bases between. Looked up from germline, CDR1 is SEHNR and CDR2 is FQNEAQ (reference sequence). CDR3 length equals 15 residues. CDR3 amino acids: CASSSTRIGYNEQFF. The DNA of the CDR3 is TGTGCCAGCAGTTCGACTAGAATCGGCTACAATGAGCAGTTCTTC. Supplemented by reference TRBV7-9 and TRBJ2-1, the full variable domain reads DTGVSQNPRHKITKRGQNVTFRCDPISEHNRLYWYRQTLGQGPEFLTYFQNEAQLEKSRLLSDRFSAERPKGSFSTLEIQRTEQGDSAMYLCASSSTRIGYNEQFFGPGTRLTVL.

The chain uses TRBV5-6 and TRBJ1-6; D not resolved. The CDR3 totals 14 residues. CDR1 and CDR2 from the germline V gene are SGHDT and YYEEEE. V was clipped by 2 bases and J by 6 bases, with 9 bases between them. The CDR3 nucleotides read TGTGCCAGCAGCTTCCCAGGTACTAATTCACCCCTCCACTTT. Amino acids: CASSFPGTNSPLHF.

The chain links TRBV7-7 to TRBJ2-7, with 12 bases identical to TRBD1. V shed 5 bases and J 6 bases; nucleotides not matched to a gene: 2. Germline CDR1 reads SSHAT; CDR2 reads FNYEAQ (reference sequence). The CDR3 has 13 amino acids. The CDR3 protein is CASSPGQGAEQYF. DNA for the CDR3: TGTGCCAGCAGCCCGGGACAGGGGGCCGAGCAGTACTTC.

This chain uses TRBV11-1 with TRBJ2-6; D uncertain. V was pared by 1 base and J by 0 bases, with 10 bases between. The germline V gene has CDR1 SGHAT and CDR2 FQDESV (reference sequence). The CDR3 runs 17 residues. CDR3: CASSLDGGISGANVLTF. The CDR3 nucleotides are TGTGCCAGCAGCTTAGACGGCGGTATCTCTGGGGCCAACGTCCTGACTTTC.

This chain joins TRBV5-1 and TRBJ1-2; the match to TRBD1 covers 8 bases. J lost 8 bases, V lost 4 bases, and 4 bases had no gene match. There are 12 residues in the CDR3. The germline gives CDR1 SGHRS, CDR2 YFSETQ. The chain's CDR3 is CASSATGAGYTF. The CDR3 DNA is TGCGCCAGCAGCGCGACAGGGGCCGGCTACACCTTC.

V gene TRBV27 combines with J gene TRBJ2-1; D perhaps matches TRBD1 (6 bases). The CDR3 is 14 amino acids. The V gene's germline CDR1 is MNHEY and CDR2 SMNVEV (reference sequence). Trimming removed 2 bases at V and 2 bases at J, with 7 bases between. This CDR3 reads CASSLTGTYNEQFF. The CDR3 DNA reads TGTGCCAGCAGTTTAACAGGGACCTACAATGAGCAGTTCTTC.

The chain recombines TRBV6-5 with TRBJ2-5, with TRBD1 matching over 7 bases. V shed 5 bases and J 4 bases; nucleotides not matched to a gene: 7. From germline, CDR1 is MNHEY and CDR2 SVGAGI. The length of the CDR3 is 14 residues. The CDR3 loop reads CASSKTGTRETQYF. CDR3 in DNA: TGTGCCAGCAGTAAGACAGGGACCCGAGAGACCCAGTACTTC.

The J gene is TRBJ2-7, the V gene TRBV5-1; 8 nucleotides agree with TRBD1. This CDR3 has 15 residues. After removal of 5 bases from V and 0 bases from J, the junction contained 7 bases not matched to a gene. Germline CDR1 is SGHRS and CDR2 is YFSETQ. CDR3 sequence: CASRDGQGFSYEQYF. The CDR3 region has the DNA TGCGCCAGCAGGGACGGACAGGGTTTCTCCTACGAGCAGTACTTC.

Here the CDR3 reads CASSPPSGVREQYF. In DNA form, the CDR3 reads TGTGCCAGCAGTCCACCCTCGGGGGTCAGAGAGCAGTACTTC. This chain uses TRBV28 with TRBJ2-7, with a weak D call TRBD2 (6 bases). The CDR3 totals 14 residues. CDR1 is MDHEN, CDR2 SYDVKM, per germline. V gave up 5 bases and J gave up 7 bases, with 18 bases separating them.

This chain uses TRBV28 with TRBJ1-2; D might be TRBD1 (6 bases). This CDR3 is 11 amino acids long. V lost 4 bases, J lost 8 bases, and 8 bases lay in between. CDR1 is MDHEN and CDR2 is SYDVKM in the germline V gene. CDR3 nucleotides: TGTGCCAGCAGTTATAGGGGGGGCTACACCTTC. This codes for CASSYRGGYTF.

The chain recombines TRBV6-5 with TRBJ1-2; TRBD1 matches 7 bases. Germline CDR1 is MNHEY and CDR2 is SVGAGI. V lost 5 bases and J lost 8; bases outside the gene matches: 8. The CDR3 extends over 13 amino acids. The CDR3 nucleotides read TGTGCCAGCAGTCTCGCTGGGACAGCCGGCTACACCTTC. Amino acids: CASSLAGTAGYTF.

The DNA of the CDR3 is TGTGCCAGCATTCCCAGAAATCCTGGAAACACCATATATTTT. It codes for CASIPRNPGNTIYF. The genes are TRBV7-8 and TRBJ1-3; D gene ambiguous. Germline assignment: CDR1 SGHVS and CDR2 FQNEAQ. Deletions cut 7 bases from V and 2 bases from J, with 12 bases between. The CDR3 runs to 14 residues. Drawing the rest from reference TRBV7-8 and TRBJ1-3, the complete variable domain is GAGVSQSPRYKVAKRGQDVALRCDPISGHVSLFWYQQALGQGPEFLTYFQNEAQLDKSGLPSDRFFAERPEGSVSTLKIQRTQQEDSAVYLCASIPRNPGNTIYFGEGSWLTVV.

This chain connects TRBV28 to TRBJ2-7, with TRBD1 matching 8 bases. This CDR3 has 17 residues. Germline values: CDR1 MDHEN, CDR2 SYDVKM. J gave up 3 bases and V 2 bases, and 12 bases lay outside the gene matches. CDR3 loop: CASSLITGQALGYEQYF. CDR3 DNA: TGTGCCAGCAGTTTAATCACGGGACAGGCCCTGGGCTACGAGCAGTACTTC.

This clone was counted once. The chain links TRBV6-6 to TRBJ1-1; D is possibly TRBD1 (5 bases). The CDR3 totals 13 residues. V dropped 5 bases and J dropped 4 bases, with 11 bases sitting between them. Per the germline V gene, CDR1 is MNHNY and CDR2 is SVGAGI (reference sequence). CDR3 in DNA: TGTGCCAGCAGTCCGGGGGTGAGCACTGAAGCTTTCTTT. Encoded protein: CASSPGVSTEAFF.